The T cell receptor (beta chain) described here comes from a study of blood T cell repertoires in COVID-19. Produced via immunoSEQ multiplex PCR; TCRdb's table is partial and in-frame only. This sample has 150,000 to 200,000 clones, with about 82% found just once. The V gene lost 7 bases and the J gene lost 3 bases, with 18 bases spanning the gap. Germline assignment: CDR1 SGHTA and CDR2 FQGNSA. The CDR3 runs 15 residues. The clonotype originates from a woman aged 25 to 39 with acute or convalescent COVID-19. V gene TRBV7-2 combines with J gene TRBJ1-2; a weak D match, TRBD1 (5 bases). Sequencing used peripheral blood. CDR3 region: CASTAAQGLYYGYTF. The CDR3 nucleotides are TGTGCCAGCACCGCGGCCCAGGGTCTTTACTATGGCTACACCTTC.